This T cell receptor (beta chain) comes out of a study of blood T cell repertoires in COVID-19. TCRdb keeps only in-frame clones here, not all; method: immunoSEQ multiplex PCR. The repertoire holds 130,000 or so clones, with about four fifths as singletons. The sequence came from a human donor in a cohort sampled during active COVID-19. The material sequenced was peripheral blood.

The CDR3 region is CASSLGTVDTEAFF. In nucleotides, the CDR3 is TGCGCCAGCAGCTTAGGGACAGTCGACACTGAAGCTTTCTTT. The rearrangement links TRBV5-1 to TRBJ1-1; 7 bases match TRBD1. The germline V gene encodes CDR1 SGHRS and CDR2 YFSETQ. V shed 2 bases and J 3 bases; nucleotides not matched to a gene: 4. The CDR3 sequence is 14 residues long.